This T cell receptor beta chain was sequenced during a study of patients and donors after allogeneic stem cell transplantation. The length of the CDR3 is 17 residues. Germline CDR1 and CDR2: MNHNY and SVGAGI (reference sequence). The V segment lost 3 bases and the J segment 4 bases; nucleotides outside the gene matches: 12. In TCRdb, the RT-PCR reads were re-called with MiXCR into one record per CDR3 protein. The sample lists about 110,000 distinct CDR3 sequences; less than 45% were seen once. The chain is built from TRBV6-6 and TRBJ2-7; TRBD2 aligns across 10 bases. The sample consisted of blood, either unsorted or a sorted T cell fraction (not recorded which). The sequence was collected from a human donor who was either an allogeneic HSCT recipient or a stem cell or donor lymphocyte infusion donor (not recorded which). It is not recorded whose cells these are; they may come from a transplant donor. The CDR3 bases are TGTGCCAGCAGTTATCCCCCTCTAGCGGGAGTATTGTACGAGCAGTACTTC. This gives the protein CASSYPPLAGVLYEQYF.